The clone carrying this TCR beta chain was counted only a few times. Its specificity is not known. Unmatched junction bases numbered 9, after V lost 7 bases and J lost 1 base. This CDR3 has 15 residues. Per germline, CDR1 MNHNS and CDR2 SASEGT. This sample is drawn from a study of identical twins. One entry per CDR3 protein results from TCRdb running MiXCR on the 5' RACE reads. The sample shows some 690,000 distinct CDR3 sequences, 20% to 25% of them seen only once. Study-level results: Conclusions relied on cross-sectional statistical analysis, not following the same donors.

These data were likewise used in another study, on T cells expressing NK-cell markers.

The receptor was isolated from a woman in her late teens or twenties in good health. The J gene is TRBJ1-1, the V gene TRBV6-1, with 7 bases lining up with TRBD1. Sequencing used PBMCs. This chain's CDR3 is CASTQRQGWNTEAFF. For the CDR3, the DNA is TGTGCCAGCACGCAGAGACAGGGCTGGAACACTGAAGCTTTCTTT.